Many counts were recorded for the clone carrying this TCR beta chain. Its matching antigen is unknown. The TCRbeta library incorporated unique molecular identifiers. Using its own MiXCR run on the PCR reads, TCRdb lists one record per CDR3 protein. The sample yields some 87,000 distinct CDR3 sequences, less than 20% seen once. The sample comes from a study of T-cell reconstitution after alpha-beta-depleted transplantation in children. CDR1 is DFQATT, CDR2 SNEGSKA, per germline (reference sequence). The CDR3 totals 14 residues. The V gene end was trimmed by 3 bases and the J gene end by 1 base; junction bases not matched to a gene: 5. Findings and caveats of the study: At the one-year point after transplant, T-cell counts and TCRbeta diversity were found to come mostly from T cells that had been newly produced. Several hundred rapidly expanded clones from non-depleted graft cells reportedly supplied alpha-beta T cells about two months post-transplant. The study traced high day-60 TCRbeta diversity in some patients to surviving recipient T cells and thymic progenitors.

The TCR sequence derives from a male patient between 2 and 9 years old who had a stem cell transplant for acute lymphoblastic leukemia, so the T cells may come from the graft donor. This specimen consisted of PBMCs, mostly from graft donor cells, obtained 180 days after TCRalphabeta/CD19-depleted stem cell transplant. The genes are TRBV20-1 and TRBJ2-5, with 7 bases aligning to TRBD2. The CDR3 sequence is CSASPGGTQETQYF. CDR3 nucleotide sequence: TGCAGTGCTAGCCCCGGGGGGACCCAAGAGACCCAGTACTTC.